This entry concerns a single T cell receptor (beta chain). Here immunoSEQ multiplex PCR was the method, and the copy in TCRdb shows in-frame clones only, minus some. The sample has about 180,000 clones, 90% seen once. Germline assignment: CDR1 KGHSH and CDR2 LQKENI. The CDR3 is 15 amino acids. V lost 2 bases, J lost 3 bases, and 10 bases lay in between. The data were obtained in a study of control samples from healthy donors and cancer patients. The source is a woman aged 50 to 65 in good health. The chain is built from TRBV18 and TRBJ2-2; D call uncertain. Sequencing was performed on blood. The CDR3: CASSPVPQDTGELFF. The CDR3 nucleotides are TGTGCCAGCTCACCAGTCCCGCAGGACACCGGGGAGCTGTTTTTT.